Sequencing of this T cell receptor (beta chain) was carried out in a study of CD8+CD57+ T cells in acquired aplastic anemia. Turning to the study itself: Sorted CD4+ and CD8+ cells yielded DNA averaging approximately 3.5 ug.

Study results and limitations: Researchers report that fewer than 30 CD8+ CDR3 sequences appeared in both patients and controls.

Selection for sequencing was limited to patients who had shown CD8+CD57+ cell expansion by flow cytometry. Each of the patients presented with severe acquired aplastic anemia. None of the patients had been given any therapy when their blood was sampled. Genomic DNA constituted the template upon which TCR beta VDJ and CDR3 profiling was performed. One entry per CDR3 protein results from TCRdb running MiXCR on the reads. The table includes around 220,000 distinct CDR3 sequences, about half detected once. This clonotype occurred a few times. Its antigen is unknown. V lost 5 bases to trimming and J lost 2 bases; unmatched junction nucleotides: 6. Germline loops: CDR1 MNHEY, CDR2 SMNVEV (reference sequence). The CDR3 sequence is 17 residues long.

The V call is TRBV27, the J call TRBJ1-6; 10 bases line up with TRBD1. This TCR derives from a human donor with aplastic anemia. Source material: sorted CD4+, CD8+, or CD8+CD57+ T cells (not recorded which) from PBMCs. The CDR3 DNA reads TGTGCCAGCAGTCGACAGGGGGCAACGCCCTATAATTCACCCCTCCACTTT. Amino acid sequence: CASSRQGATPYNSPLHF.